Listed below are T cell receptor beta chains from one sample, sequenced in a study of cytomegalovirus exposure and HLA in healthy donors. Method: immunoSEQ multiplex PCR; TCRdb's copy keeps in-frame clones and lacks some. The table records 180,000 or so clones, 84% of them present only once. What was sequenced was PBMCs. The receptors originated from a woman aged 25-40 years in good health and CMV-seropositive. CDR3s include the opening cysteine and the closing phenylalanine or tryptophan. A D gene is named only where the DNA matches it firmly. The size field is filled for only some rows; it gives once, few, many or a size class.

-	TRBV6-1	once	TRBJ2-5	CASSPVGTQETQYF	TGTGCCAGCAGCCCCGTGGGGACTCAAGAGACCCAGTACTTC
TRBD1	TRBV7-2	few	TRBJ1-5	CASSPRGQGLGPQHF	TGTGCCAGCAGCCCCCGCGGACAGGGGCTTGGGCCCCAGCATTTT
-	TRBV19	few	TRBJ1-5	CASSDSFFSERRNQPQHF	TGTGCCAGCTCAGACTCGTTCTTTTCGGAGAGGCGCAATCAGCCCCAGCATTTT
TRBD2	TRBV5-1	once	TRBJ2-3	CASSIQRGSTDTQYF	TGCGCCAGCAGCATACAGCGGGGAAGCACAGATACGCAGTATTTT
TRBD2	TRBV7-6	-	TRBJ2-1	CASSLVTQGWSGSIDNEQFF	TGTGCCAGCAGCTTAGTTACCCAGGGGTGGAGCGGGAGTATCGACAATGAGCAGTTCTTC
-	TRBV18	-	TRBJ1-3	CASSPRAFSGNTIYF	TGTGCCAGCTCACCACGAGCTTTCTCTGGAAACACCATATATTTT
-	TRBV5-4	-	TRBJ2-7	CASSLDRRSSYEQYF	TGTGCCAGCAGCTTGGACAGGCGGTCCTCCTACGAGCAGTACTTC
-	TRBV5-1	few	TRBJ1-2	CASSLAGDRGYTF	TGCGCCAGCAGCTTGGCGGGGGACCGTGGCTACACCTTC
-	TRBV6-1	-	TRBJ2-7	CASRGEGYEQYF	TGTGCCAGCAGAGGGGAAGGCTACGAGCAGTACTTC
TRBD1	TRBV10-3	-	TRBJ2-7	CAISESQGASGEQYF	TGTGCCATCAGTGAGTCGCAGGGGGCCTCGGGAGAGCAGTACTTC
-	TRBV7-8	-	TRBJ2-7	CASSPRAVTYEQYF	TGTGCCAGCAGCCCGCGAGCGGTAACCTACGAGCAGTACTTC
-	TRBV30	-	TRBJ1-5	CAFTGGVGQPQHF	TGTGCCTTTACTGGGGGGGTCGGTCAGCCCCAGCATTTT
TRBD1	TRBV2	once	TRBJ2-2	CASRDRGVTGELFF	TGTGCCAGCCGGGACAGGGGTGTGACCGGGGAGCTGTTTTTT
TRBD1	TRBV28	-	TRBJ1-1	CASSRTGDSMNTEAFF	TGTGCCAGCAGCCGGACAGGGGACTCCATGAACACTGAAGCTTTCTTT
-	TRBV7-6	few	TRBJ1-1	CASSPMNTEAFF	TGTGCCAGCAGCCCTATGAACACTGAAGCTTTCTTT
TRBD2	TRBV6-1	-	TRBJ2-3	CASTGGSTDTQYF	TGTGCCAGCACGGGGGGAAGCACAGATACGCAGTATTTT
-	TRBV19	-	TRBJ2-7	CASSYSGGYEQYF	TGTGCCAGTAGTTATAGCGGTGGCTACGAGCAGTACTTC
-	TRBV2	-	TRBJ2-1	CASRGPGGAGEQFF	TGTGCCAGCAGGGGTCCGGGGGGCGCGGGGGAGCAGTTCTTC
-	TRBV5-4	-	TRBJ2-5	CASCRGRGMETQYF	TGTGCCAGCTGCAGAGGGAGAGGAATGGAGACCCAGTACTTC
TRBD1	TRBV9	-	TRBJ2-1	CASSPSGTGDYNEQFF	TGTGCCAGCAGCCCTTCCGGGACAGGGGACTACAATGAGCAGTTCTTC
-	TRBV6-1	-	TRBJ2-1	CASSEAGALSYNEQFF	TGTGCCAGCAGTGAAGCGGGAGCCCTTTCCTACAATGAGCAGTTCTTC
-	TRBV18	once	TRBJ1-1	CASSPSRANTEAFF	TGTGCCAGCTCCCCTTCCAGGGCGAACACTGAAGCTTTCTTT
TRBD2	TRBV29-1	-	TRBJ2-1	CSVEGGSGLYNEQFF	TGCAGCGTTGAAGGCGGTAGCGGGCTATACAATGAGCAGTTCTTC
-	TRBV19	-	TRBJ2-6	CASSIPAGANVLTF	TGTGCCAGTAGTATTCCGGCTGGGGCCAACGTCCTGACTTTC
-	TRBV2	-	TRBJ2-1	CASSGVGDEQFF	TGTGCCAGCAGTGGGGTGGGAGACGAGCAGTTCTTC
-	TRBV14	many	TRBJ1-5	CASSQDHLSGPQHF	TGTGCCAGCAGCCAAGATCATTTGTCGGGACCCCAGCATTTT
TRBD1	TRBV5-4	-	TRBJ1-2	CASSLARRGENGYTF	TGTGCCAGCAGCTTGGCTCGCAGGGGGGAGAATGGCTACACCTTC
-	TRBV19	-	TRBJ2-1	CASSRTGTSSYNEQFF	TGTGCCAGTAGTAGGACCGGGACTTCCTCCTACAATGAGCAGTTCTTC
TRBD1	TRBV5-1	-	TRBJ2-1	CASSRDRAGYNEQFF	TGCGCCAGCAGCCGGGACAGGGCGGGCTACAATGAGCAGTTCTTC
-	TRBV6-6	once	TRBJ1-1	CASSYSYPSEAFF	TGTGCCAGCAGTTACTCTTATCCCTCTGAAGCTTTCTTT
TRBD1	TRBV4-2	-	TRBJ2-7	CASSQGHGTGDYEQYF	TGTGCCAGCAGCCAAGGGCACGGGACAGGGGACTACGAGCAGTACTTC
TRBD1	TRBV30	-	TRBJ1-4	CAWSDRAGGDEKLFF	TGTGCCTGGAGCGACAGGGCCGGGGGAGATGAAAAACTGTTTTTT
TRBD2	TRBV2	-	TRBJ2-7	CASRTSGRWGEQYF	TGTGCCAGCAGAACTAGCGGGAGGTGGGGCGAGCAGTACTTC
-	TRBV5-1	-	TRBJ2-2	CASRTGSGELFF	TGCGCCAGCCGAACAGGGAGCGGGGAGCTGTTTTTT
-	TRBV6-4	once	TRBJ2-3	CASSDNFEGGADTQYF	TGTGCCAGCAGTGACAACTTTGAGGGTGGTGCAGATACGCAGTATTTT
-	TRBV25-1	-	TRBJ2-3	CASSDGAPDTQYF	TGTGCCAGCAGCGATGGAGCGCCAGATACGCAGTATTTT
-	TRBV4-2	-	TRBJ2-6	CASSFGGLASGANVLTF	TGTGCCAGCAGCTTCGGAGGACTGGCCTCTGGGGCCAACGTCCTGACTTTC
-	TRBV30	-	TRBJ1-1	CAWSSEGGVVGTEAFF	TGTGCCTGGAGCTCAGAAGGGGGGGTCGTGGGCACTGAAGCTTTCTTT
-	TRBV9	-	TRBJ2-7	CASSVGGRMNEQYF	TGTGCCAGCAGCGTAGGTGGGAGGATGAACGAGCAGTACTTC
TRBD1	TRBV5-5	-	TRBJ2-2	CASTGTANTGELFF	TGTGCCAGCACTGGGACAGCGAACACCGGGGAGCTGTTTTTT
-	TRBV7-9	once	TRBJ2-1	CASSLGRGLSIDEQFF	TGTGCCAGCAGCTTAGGTCGGGGACTGTCTATCGATGAGCAGTTCTTC
-	TRBV7-2	-	TRBJ2-2	CASSSPGTTERTGELFF	TGTGCCAGCAGCTCGCCCGGGACAACCGAAAGGACCGGGGAGCTGTTTTTT
-	TRBV7-2	-	TRBJ1-2	CASSPPGIRDYGYTF	TGTGCCAGCAGCCCTCCCGGGATCCGTGACTATGGCTACACCTTC
-	TRBV29-1	-	TRBJ2-2	CSVDRSGGNTGELFF	TGCAGCGTTGATCGTTCCGGAGGGAACACCGGGGAGCTGTTTTTT
TRBD1	TRBV6-1	few	TRBJ2-7	CASRYGQGSYEQYF	TGTGCCAGCCGCTATGGACAGGGGAGCTACGAGCAGTACTTC
TRBD1	TRBV6-5	-	TRBJ1-1	CASIRDRGPNTEAFF	TGTGCCAGCATCCGGGACAGGGGGCCGAACACTGAAGCTTTCTTT
-	TRBV20-1	-	TRBJ2-7	CSAREGVEQYF	TGCAGTGCTAGAGAAGGAGTAGAGCAGTACTTC
-	TRBV5-6	once	TRBJ2-3	CASSFGISTTDTQYF	TGTGCCAGCAGCTTCGGGATCTCAACCACAGATACGCAGTATTTT
-	TRBV9	-	TRBJ2-7	CASSSGGPASSYEQYF	TGTGCCAGCAGCTCAGGGGGGCCGGCTAGCTCCTACGAGCAGTACTTC
-	TRBV5-1	-	TRBJ1-1	CASSFEGRVSAFF	TGCGCCAGCAGCTTTGAAGGCAGGGTTTCAGCTTTCTTT
TRBD1	TRBV6-4	-	TRBJ1-2	CASKSTGGTYGYTF	TGTGCCAGCAAATCGACAGGGGGAACCTATGGCTACACCTTC
-	TRBV7-2	-	TRBJ2-7	CASSLHAGTAEQYF	TGTGCCAGCAGCTTACATGCGGGGACGGCCGAGCAGTACTTC
-	TRBV7-2	-	TRBJ2-7	CASSLARASYEQYF	TGTGCCAGCAGCTTAGCGCGAGCTTCCTACGAGCAGTACTTC
-	TRBV6-1	-	TRBJ2-1	CASSEVKWRLVSSNEQFF	TGTGCCAGCAGTGAAGTAAAATGGAGACTAGTTTCTTCCAATGAGCAGTTCTTC
-	TRBV5-1	-	TRBJ2-7	CASSLALGAAYEQYF	TGCGCCAGCAGCTTGGCCCTGGGAGCCGCCTACGAGCAGTACTTC
-	TRBV30	-	TRBJ1-5	CAWSVQASSNQPQHF	TGTGCCTGGAGTGTACAGGCCTCTAGCAATCAGCCCCAGCATTTT
-	TRBV5-5	-	TRBJ2-1	CASSWDFTSSYNEQFF	TGTGCCAGCAGCTGGGACTTTACTAGCTCCTACAATGAGCAGTTCTTC
-	TRBV6-1	-	TRBJ2-1	CASSEAHSRNEQFF	TGTGCCAGCAGTGAAGCGCATAGCCGAAATGAGCAGTTCTTC
TRBD1	TRBV4-1	-	TRBJ1-5	CASSETGQGVQPQHF	TGCGCCAGCAGTGAAACTGGACAGGGGGTCCAGCCCCAGCATTTT
-	TRBV6-1	-	TRBJ1-2	CASSGQLNYGYTF	TGTGCCAGCAGTGGACAGCTGAACTATGGCTACACCTTC